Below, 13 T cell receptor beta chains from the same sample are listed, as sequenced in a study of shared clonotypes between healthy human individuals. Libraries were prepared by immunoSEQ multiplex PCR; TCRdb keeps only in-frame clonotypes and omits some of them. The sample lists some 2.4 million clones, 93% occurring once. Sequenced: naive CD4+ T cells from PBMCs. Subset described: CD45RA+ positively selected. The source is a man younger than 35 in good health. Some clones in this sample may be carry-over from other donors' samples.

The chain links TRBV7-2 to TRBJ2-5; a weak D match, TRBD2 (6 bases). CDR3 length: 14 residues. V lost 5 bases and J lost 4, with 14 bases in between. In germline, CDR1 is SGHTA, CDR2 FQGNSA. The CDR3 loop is CASSLGLRIETQYF. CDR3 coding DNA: TGTGCCAGCAGCCTGGGACTGCGCATAGAGACCCAGTACTTC.

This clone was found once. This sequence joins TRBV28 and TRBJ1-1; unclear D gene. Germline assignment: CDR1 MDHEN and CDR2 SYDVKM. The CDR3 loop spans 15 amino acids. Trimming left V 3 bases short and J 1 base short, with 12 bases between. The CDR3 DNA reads TGTGCCAGCAGTTTGGGAACGGCATGGAACACTGAAGCTTTCTTT. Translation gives CASSLGTAWNTEAFF.

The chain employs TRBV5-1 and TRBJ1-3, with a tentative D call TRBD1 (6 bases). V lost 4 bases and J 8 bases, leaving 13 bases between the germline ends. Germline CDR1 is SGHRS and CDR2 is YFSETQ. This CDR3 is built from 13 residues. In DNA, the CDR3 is TGCGCCAGCAGCCAGACAGGATCGGACACCATATATTTT. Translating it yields CASSQTGSDTIYF.

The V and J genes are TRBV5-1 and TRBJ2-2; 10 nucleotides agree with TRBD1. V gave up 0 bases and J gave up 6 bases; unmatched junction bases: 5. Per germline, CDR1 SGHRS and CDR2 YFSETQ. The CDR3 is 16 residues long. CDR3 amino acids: CASSLAGTGVSGELFF. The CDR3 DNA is TGCGCCAGCAGCTTGGCTGGGACAGGGGTCTCCGGGGAGCTGTTTTTT.

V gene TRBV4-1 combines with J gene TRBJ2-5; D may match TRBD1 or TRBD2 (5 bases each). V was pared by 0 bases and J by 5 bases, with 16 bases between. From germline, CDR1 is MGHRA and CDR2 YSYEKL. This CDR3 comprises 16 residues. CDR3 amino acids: CASSQDGRGARETQYF. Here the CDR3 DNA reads TGCGCCAGCAGCCAAGATGGGAGAGGGGCGAGGGAGACCCAGTACTTC.

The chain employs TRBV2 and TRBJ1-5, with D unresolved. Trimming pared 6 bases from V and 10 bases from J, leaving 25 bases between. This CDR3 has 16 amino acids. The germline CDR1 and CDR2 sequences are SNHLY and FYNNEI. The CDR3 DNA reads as TGTGCCAGCAGCCTAACCGAAGGAAACGGTGGGTATCCCCAGCATTTT. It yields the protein CASSLTEGNGGYPQHF.

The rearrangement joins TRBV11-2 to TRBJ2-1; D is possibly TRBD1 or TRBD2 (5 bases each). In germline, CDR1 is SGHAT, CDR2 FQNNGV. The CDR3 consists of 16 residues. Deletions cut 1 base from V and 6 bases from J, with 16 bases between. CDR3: CASSLVGRKGPNEQFF. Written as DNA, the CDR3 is TGTGCCAGCAGCTTAGTCGGCCGTAAGGGACCCAATGAGCAGTTCTTC.

The DNA of the CDR3 is TGTGCCAGCAGTCCCTCGGGGGGGCGCTCTAATGAAAAACTGTTTTTT. Translated: CASSPSGGRSNEKLFF. The genes are TRBV25-1 and TRBJ1-4; possibly TRBD1 for D (6 bases). The CDR3 has 16 residues. Germline CDR1 MGHDK, CDR2 SYGVNS. The V gene lost 5 bases and the J gene lost 3 bases, with 16 bases spanning the gap.

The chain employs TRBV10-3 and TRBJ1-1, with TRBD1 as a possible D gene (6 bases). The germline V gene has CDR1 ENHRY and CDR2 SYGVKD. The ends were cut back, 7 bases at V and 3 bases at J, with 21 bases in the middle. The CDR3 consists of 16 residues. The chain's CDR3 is CAITSSRNRVYTEAFF. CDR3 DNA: TGTGCCATCACGTCGTCCAGGAACAGGGTTTACACTGAAGCTTTCTTT.

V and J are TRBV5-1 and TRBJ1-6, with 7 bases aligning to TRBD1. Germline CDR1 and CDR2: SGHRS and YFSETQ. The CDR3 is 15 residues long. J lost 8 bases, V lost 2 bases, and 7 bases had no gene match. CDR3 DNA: TGCGCCAGCAGCTTTTCCGGGACAGCCGATTCACCCCTCCACTTT. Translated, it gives CASSFSGTADSPLHF.

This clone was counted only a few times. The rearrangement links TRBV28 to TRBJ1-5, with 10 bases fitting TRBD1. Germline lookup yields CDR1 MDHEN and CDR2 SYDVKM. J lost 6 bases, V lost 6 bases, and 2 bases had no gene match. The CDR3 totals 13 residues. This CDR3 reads CASRTGGGQPQHF. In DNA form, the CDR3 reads TGTGCCAGCAGGACAGGGGGCGGTCAGCCCCAGCATTTT.

CDR3: CASKRQETQYF. DNA of the CDR3: TGTGCCAGCAAGCGTCAAGAGACCCAGTACTTC. V is TRBV6-1 and J is TRBJ2-5; no reliable D call. CDR3 size: 11 residues. Between the trimmed V and J ends, which lost 7 bases and 2 bases, there was a span of 5 bases. The germline gives CDR1 MNHNS, CDR2 SASEGT.

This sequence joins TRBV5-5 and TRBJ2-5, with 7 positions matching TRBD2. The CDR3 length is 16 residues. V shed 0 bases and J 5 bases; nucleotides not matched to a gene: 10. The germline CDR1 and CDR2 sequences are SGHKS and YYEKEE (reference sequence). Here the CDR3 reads CASSLEPLLAPETQYF. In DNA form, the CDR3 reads TGTGCCAGCAGCTTGGAGCCCCTACTAGCGCCGGAGACCCAGTACTTC.